This TCR beta chain appears in the sequencing data of a study of blood T cell repertoires in COVID-19. The wider study: Acute-phase and convalescent COVID-19 samples originated in the United States, Italy and Spain.

This clone appeared a few times. The assay was immunoSEQ multiplex PCR, and TCRdb's table has in-frame clones only and misses some. The sample has about 400,000 clones; around 87% are singletons. Trimming took off 5 bases at V and 8 bases at J, with 11 bases between the two ends. The germline V gene has CDR1 SGHRS and CDR2 YFSETQ. The CDR3 extends over 13 amino acids. Participants were aged about 18 to 89 years from around 26 US areas. Sequenced: PBMCs or T cells enriched from blood (not recorded which). This receptor was obtained from a woman aged 25 to 45 with acute COVID-19. This chain connects TRBV5-1 to TRBJ1-6; D remains unclear. CDR3: CASREEVHSPLHF. The CDR3 DNA is TGCGCCAGCAGAGAAGAGGTTCATTCACCCCTCCACTTT.